This T cell receptor beta chain was identified in a study of T cells in Graves' hyperthyroidism and ophthalmopathy. Overall study findings and caveats: Clonotypes that were expanded in thyroid above 0.001 mostly appeared in blood too. Model-based prediction identified ophthalmopathy a median around 6.5 months prior to its onset.

Amplified regions were TCR beta CDR3 sequences from RNA transcripts. First-round RT-PCR targeting the TCR CDR3 was performed with the HTBI primer set. Each CDR3 protein is one row after TCRdb ran MiXCR on the multiplex PCR reads. The sample consists of about 410,000 distinct CDR3 sequences, about 14% of them appearing once. Notes on this clonotype: Its antigen is not known.

The study based diagnoses on clinical symptoms, serum thyroxine and TRAb, thyroid ultrasound and orbital computed tomography. Fresh 10 ml peripheral blood yielded PBMCs. Trimming took off 3 bases at V and 1 base at J, with 6 bases between the two ends. CDR3 length equals 13 residues. CDR1 is LNHNV, CDR2 YYDKDF, per germline (reference sequence). Specimen: blood. This rearrangement joins TRBV15 to TRBJ1-1; D remains ambiguous. The source is a woman under 40 with Graves' ophthalmopathy. CDR3 in DNA: TGTGCCACCAGCAGTGACCGGAACACTGAAGCTTTCTTT. This codes for CATSSDRNTEAFF.